The rows below give T cell receptor beta chains drawn from one sample of a study of CD8+ T cells in alopecia areata. Data came from immunoSEQ multiplex PCR; TCRdb stores just in-frame clones and leaves some out. The sample has 100,000 to 150,000 clones; about 50% are singletons. This material consisted of CD8+ T cells sorted from blood, taken at week 0. The receptors stem from a human donor with alopecia areata. Each CDR3 is given with its conserved first and last residue. D genes are given only for firm matches. Some rows mark clone size as missing; the rest say once, few, many or name a class of expanded clone.

TRBV5-6	.	TRBD1	TRBJ1-5	CASSVRQGRYSNQPQHF	TGTGCCAGCAGCGTACGACAGGGACGCTATAGCAATCAGCCCCAGCATTTT
TRBV6-4	few	TRBD2	TRBJ2-3	CASSPGTSGGTDTQYF	TGTGCCAGCAGCCCTGGGACTAGCGGGGGCACAGATACGCAGTATTTT
TRBV5-4	.	.	TRBJ1-4	CASSLEGKGSEKLFF	TGTGCCAGCAGCTTAGAAGGAAAGGGGAGTGAAAAACTGTTTTTT
TRBV27	.	.	TRBJ1-1	CASSPGHGAFF	TGTGCCAGCAGCCCCGGGCATGGGGCTTTCTTT
TRBV29-1	few	.	TRBJ2-7	CSVDEGAGTYEQYF	TGCAGCGTTGATGAGGGGGCGGGAACCTACGAGCAGTACTTC
TRBV5-1	.	TRBD2	TRBJ2-1	CASSLEASGYNEQFF	TGCGCCAGCAGCTTAGAAGCTAGCGGCTACAATGAGCAGTTCTTC
TRBV6-6	many	TRBD1	TRBJ2-7	CASSSPGTGVEQYF	TGTGCCAGCAGTTCCCCCGGGACAGGGGTTGAGCAGTACTTC
TRBV15	.	.	TRBJ2-3	CATSRVGSTDTQYF	TGTGCCACCAGCAGAGTAGGCAGCACAGATACGCAGTATTTT
TRBV25-1	few	.	TRBJ1-2	CASSRPSDGYTF	TGTGCCAGCAGTCGACCTTCCGATGGCTACACCTTC
TRBV13	.	.	TRBJ1-4	CASSLKQNEKLFF	TGTGCCAGCAGCTTAAAACAGAATGAAAAACTGTTTTTT
TRBV5-4	.	.	TRBJ2-7	CASSRSGQTYEQYF	TGTGCCAGCAGCAGAAGCGGACAGACCTACGAGCAGTACTTC
TRBV30	.	.	TRBJ1-1	CACWGISGTEAFF	TGTGCCTGTTGGGGAATTTCAGGGACTGAAGCTTTCTTT
TRBV27	.	.	TRBJ2-5	CASSATSTVIQETQYF	TGTGCCAGCAGTGCCACCTCGACAGTAATCCAAGAGACCCAGTACTTC
TRBV7-3	few	.	TRBJ2-6	CASSSGIRPGANVLTF	TGTGCCAGCAGCTCAGGGATTCGGCCTGGGGCCAACGTCCTGACTTTC
TRBV6-5	once	.	TRBJ2-7	CASSLSGEQYF	TGTGCCAGCAGTCTCAGTGGGGAGCAGTACTTC
TRBV29-1	.	.	TRBJ2-2	CSVVGERGGELFF	TGCAGCGTTGTGGGGGAGCGTGGCGGGGAGCTGTTTTTT
TRBV29-1	few	TRBD1	TRBJ2-7	CSVGTGQGVTVYEQYF	TGCAGCGTTGGGACGGGACAGGGGGTAACGGTCTACGAGCAGTACTTC
TRBV9	few	.	TRBJ1-5	CASSVGDVGQPQHF	TGTGCCAGCAGCGTAGGTGATGTAGGGCAGCCCCAGCATTTT
TRBV4-1	.	.	TRBJ1-5	CASSSAPGQHF	TGCGCCAGCAGCTCGGCACCGGGTCAGCATTTT
TRBV5-4	few	.	TRBJ2-7	CASSVADRATYEQYF	TGTGCCAGCAGTGTGGCGGACAGAGCTACCTACGAGCAGTACTTC
TRBV30	.	.	TRBJ2-2	CAWSVRPNTGELFF	TGTGCCTGGAGTGTACGTCCGAACACCGGGGAGCTGTTTTTT
TRBV4-1	many	.	TRBJ2-6	CASSQDFSSGANVLTF	TGCGCCAGCAGCCAAGATTTTAGCTCTGGGGCCAACGTCCTGACTTTC
TRBV6-5	few	.	TRBJ2-1	CASSSGELNEQFF	TGTGCCAGCTCGTCTGGGGAGTTGAATGAGCAGTTCTTC
TRBV6-5	.	.	TRBJ1-1	CASGVLGLNTEAFF	TGTGCCAGCGGCGTTTTGGGCTTGAACACTGAAGCTTTCTTT
TRBV7-9	few	.	TRBJ2-1	CASSLAPGGAYNEQFF	TGTGCCAGCAGCTTAGCCCCCGGGGGCGCCTACAATGAGCAGTTCTTC
TRBV19	few	.	TRBJ1-1	CASSIEDSQMNTEAFF	TGTGCCAGTAGTATAGAGGACAGTCAAATGAACACTGAAGCTTTCTTT
TRBV5-6	.	.	TRBJ2-1	CASSPGPNEQFF	TGTGCCAGCAGCCCCGGGCCCAATGAGCAGTTCTTC
TRBV19	.	TRBD2	TRBJ2-1	CASSILAGYEQFF	TGTGCCAGTAGTATACTAGCGGGGTATGAGCAGTTCTTC
TRBV13	.	.	TRBJ1-4	CASSFTGGAAEKLFF	TGTGCCAGCAGCTTTACGGGGGGCGCGGCTGAAAAACTGTTTTTT
TRBV12-5	few	.	TRBJ1-4	CASGLGLGEKLFF	TGTGCTAGTGGTTTGGGGTTGGGTGAAAAACTGTTTTTT
TRBV27	.	TRBD1	TRBJ2-1	CASTETGGNNEQFF	TGTGCCAGCACCGAGACAGGGGGCAACAATGAGCAGTTCTTC
TRBV29-1	few	.	TRBJ1-1	CSVIRSSGRPLNTEAFF	TGCAGCGTGATCCGGAGCTCCGGAAGGCCCTTGAACACTGAAGCTTTCTTT
TRBV9	few	.	TRBJ2-7	CASSVGGTDYEQYF	TGTGCCAGCAGCGTAGGAGGGACGGACTACGAGCAGTACTTC
TRBV30	.	TRBD2	TRBJ2-1	CAWMGLAGEFF	TGTGCCTGGATGGGACTAGCGGGGGAGTTCTTC
TRBV29-1	.	TRBD2	TRBJ2-5	CSSQAGGGETQYF	TGCAGCTCCCAGGCGGGGGGAGGAGAGACCCAGTACTTC
TRBV5-6	.	TRBD1	TRBJ2-7	CASSSATGTGYEQYF	TGTGCCAGCAGCTCAGCGACCGGGACAGGGTACGAGCAGTACTTC
TRBV29-1	.	.	TRBJ1-1	CSVGGGTEAFF	TGCAGCGTTGGAGGGGGCACTGAAGCTTTCTTT
TRBV7-2	few	TRBD2	TRBJ2-7	CASSLGAWAGGSYEQYF	TGTGCCAGCAGCTTAGGGGCCTGGGCGGGGGGCTCCTACGAGCAGTACTTC
TRBV6-5	.	.	TRBJ2-3	CASSTPRTGLDTQYF	TGTGCCAGCAGCACCCCTAGGACCGGGCTAGATACGCAGTATTTT
TRBV19	.	.	TRBJ1-4	CASSIVAAAEEKLFF	TGTGCCAGTAGTATAGTCGCCGCCGCTGAGGAAAAACTGTTTTTT
TRBV9	.	TRBD1	TRBJ2-5	CASSAGQGAIETQYF	TGTGCCAGCAGCGCGGGACAGGGGGCTATAGAGACCCAGTACTTC
TRBV9	.	.	TRBJ2-1	CASSNPRVTAYNEQFF	TGTGCCAGCAGCAACCCCAGGGTGACGGCCTACAATGAGCAGTTCTTC
TRBV7-9	.	.	TRBJ1-2	CASSLTPLGGTDGYTF	TGTGCCAGCAGCTTAACCCCACTTGGGGGAACGGATGGCTACACCTTC
TRBV27	.	TRBD1	TRBJ2-3	CASSNRGHLDTQYF	TGTGCCAGCAGTAACAGGGGGCACCTAGATACGCAGTATTTT
TRBV5-4	few	.	TRBJ1-1	CASSSHTEAFF	TGTGCCAGCAGCTCCCACACTGAAGCTTTCTTT
TRBV29-1	.	TRBD1	TRBJ1-1	CSVEETGGFAEAFF	TGCAGCGTTGAAGAAACAGGGGGCTTCGCTGAAGCTTTCTTT
TRBV7-9	few	TRBD1	TRBJ1-1	CASSPSGTEYTEAFF	TGTGCCAGCAGCCCGTCCGGGACAGAGTACACTGAAGCTTTCTTT
TRBV7-9	.	TRBD1	TRBJ1-6	CASSLGSRGQSPLHF	TGTGCCAGCAGCTTAGGAAGCAGGGGGCAATCACCCCTCCACTTT
TRBV4-1	.	TRBD1	TRBJ2-2	CASSPRPGGEGGELFF	TGCGCCAGCAGCCCTCGCCCAGGGGGCGAGGGCGGGGAGCTGTTTTTT
TRBV5-8	.	.	TRBJ2-5	CASCLGVGIKTQYF	TGTGCCAGTTGTTTAGGGGTTGGAATAAAGACCCAGTACTTC
TRBV5-6	.	.	TRBJ1-5	CASTSMTSADQPQHF	TGTGCCAGCACCTCTATGACCAGTGCGGATCAGCCCCAGCATTTT
TRBV19	few	.	TRBJ1-5	CASSWEAQPQHF	TGTGCCAGTAGTTGGGAGGCCCAGCCCCAGCATTTT
TRBV2	.	.	TRBJ2-3	CASSEPFTDTQYF	TGTGCCAGCAGTGAGCCGTTCACAGATACGCAGTATTTT
TRBV12-5	few	.	TRBJ2-7	CASGSPVSYEQYF	TGTGCTAGTGGTTCCCCGGTTTCCTACGAGCAGTACTTC
TRBV5-5	few	.	TRBJ2-5	CASEEQAQETQYF	TGTGCCAGCGAGGAGCAGGCACAAGAGACCCAGTACTTC
TRBV29-1	.	.	TRBJ1-2	CSVDSWEGRGASDYGYTF	TGCAGCGTTGATAGCTGGGAGGGGAGAGGGGCCTCAGACTATGGCTACACCTTC
TRBV9	few	.	TRBJ1-4	CASSVDGVNEKLFF	TGTGCCAGCAGCGTAGACGGGGTTAATGAAAAACTGTTTTTT
TRBV9	.	.	TRBJ2-6	CASSVDVRESGANVLTF	TGTGCCAGCAGCGTAGATGTCAGGGAGTCTGGGGCCAACGTCCTGACTTTC
TRBV7-2	.	.	TRBJ2-2	CASSLVSTGELFF	TGTGCCAGCAGCTTAGTTAGCACCGGGGAGCTGTTTTTT